One and the same sample provided the 14 T cell receptor beta chains below, sequenced in a study of blood T cell repertoires in COVID-19. Assay: immunoSEQ multiplex PCR; the TCRdb copy retains only in-frame clones and omits some. The table has around 70,000 clones, 87% seen once. Sample: peripheral blood. The receptors derive from a woman under 30 with acute or convalescent COVID-19.

The V gene is TRBV27, the J gene TRBJ1-6; 7 nucleotides agree with TRBD1. The germline CDR1 and CDR2 sequences are MNHEY and SMNVEV (reference sequence). Trimming cost V 2 bases and J 5 bases; bases outside gene matches: 6. The CDR3 spans 16 residues. The CDR3 DNA is TGTGCCAGCAGTTTAGAGACAGGGTATCATAATTCACCCCTCCACTTT. This encodes CASSLETGYHNSPLHF.

The gene calls are TRBV30 and TRBJ2-4, with 7 bases that match TRBD2. Germline CDR1 and CDR2: GTSNPN and SVGIG (reference sequence). Trimming cost V 5 bases and J 5 bases; bases outside gene matches: 6. The CDR3 is 13 residues long. The CDR3, as DNA: TGTGCCTGGGGGGAGGGTTTCCAAAACATTCAGTACTTC. It translates to CAWGEGFQNIQYF.

The V call is TRBV19, the J call TRBJ2-7; 9 bases are shared with TRBD1. Germline assignment: CDR1 LNHDA and CDR2 SQIVND (reference sequence). CDR3 size: 15 residues. V shed 5 bases and J 5 bases; nucleotides not matched to a gene: 10. The CDR3 DNA reads TGTGCCAGTAGTTCCCCCGGGACAGGGTTGGACGAGCAGTACTTC. Protein product: CASSSPGTGLDEQYF. Based on the CDR3 plus reference TRBV19 and TRBJ2-7, the full variable domain is DGGITQSPKYLFRKEGQNVTLSCEQNLNHDAMYWYRQDPGQGLRLIYYSQIVNDFQKGDIAEGYSVSREKKESFPLTVTSAQKNPTAFYLCASSSPGTGLDEQYFGPGTRLTVT.

V and J are TRBV19 and TRBJ2-1, with 9 bases matching TRBD2. CDR1 LNHDA and CDR2 SQIVND come from the germline V gene (reference sequence). The CDR3 has 17 residues. V lost 3 bases to trimming and J lost 4 bases; unmatched junction nucleotides: 10. Here the CDR3 reads CASSIGPGLAVYNEQFF. The CDR3 nucleotides are TGTGCCAGTAGTATTGGGCCGGGACTAGCAGTTTACAATGAGCAGTTCTTC.

CDR3 sequence: CASSQWSSGGKTQYF. DNA of the CDR3: TGTGCCAGCAGCCAATGGTCTAGCGGGGGGAAGACCCAGTACTTC. The V gene is TRBV3-1 (or the pseudogene TRBV3-2), the J gene TRBJ2-5, with TRBD2 matching 11 bases. Germline lookup yields CDR1 LGHDT and CDR2 YNNKEL (reference sequence). Germline trimming cut 2 bases from V and 6 bases from J; bases unmatched to any gene: 5. The CDR3 has 15 residues.

This sequence joins TRBV30 and TRBJ1-2; 10 nucleotides align to TRBD1. V shed 2 bases, J shed 4 bases, and the junction held 10 bases outside the gene matches. Germline V CDR1 and CDR2: GTSNPN, SVGIG (reference sequence). The length of the CDR3 is 16 residues. The CDR3 sequence is CAWSHRRDRGSYGYTF. In DNA, the CDR3 is TGTGCCTGGAGTCACCGCCGGGACAGGGGTTCCTATGGCTACACCTTC.

This clone was recorded only once. The V call is TRBV27, the J call TRBJ2-2; D uncertain. V was shortened by 3 bases and J by 4 bases, with 12 bases between the two germline ends. The germline V gene encodes CDR1 MNHEY and CDR2 SMNVEV (reference sequence). The CDR3 contains 15 residues. CDR3 protein: CASSLSRTGTGELFF. The CDR3 DNA reads TGTGCCAGCAGTTTGTCTAGAACGGGCACCGGGGAGCTGTTTTTT.

The J gene is TRBJ1-6, the V gene TRBV27, with 9 bases lining up with TRBD1. The CDR3 loop spans 15 amino acids. The V and J ends lost 6 bases and 5 bases, in that order; junction bases with no gene match: 5. Germline lookup yields CDR1 MNHEY and CDR2 SMNVEV (reference sequence). CDR3 sequence: CASSLQGAHNSPLHF. The CDR3 DNA reads TGTGCCAGCAGCCTACAGGGGGCCCATAATTCACCCCTCCACTTT.

J is TRBJ1-4 and V is TRBV2; 9 bases agree with TRBD1. The CDR3 consists of 14 residues. The V gene's germline CDR1 is SNHLY and CDR2 FYNNEI. Trimming at V came to 3 bases and at J to 8 bases, leaving 4 bases not matched to a gene. CDR3 sequence (DNA): TGTGCCAGCAGTGATCGGGACAGGGAGGAAAAACTGTTTTTT. Its translation: CASSDRDREEKLFF.

The CDR3 nucleotides read TGTGCCTCCCGGGCAGGGCCAAACTACGAGCAGTACTTC. It yields the protein CASRAGPNYEQYF. V gene TRBV30 combines with J gene TRBJ2-7, with a weak D call TRBD1 (5 bases). Germline-derived CDR1 and CDR2 are GTSNPN and SVGIG (reference sequence). There are 13 residues in the CDR3. The V end lost 7 bases, the J end lost 3 bases, and 16 bases lay between the germline ends.

The V and J genes are TRBV12-5 and TRBJ2-3, with 12 positions matching TRBD1. The CDR3 extends over 18 amino acids. From germline, CDR1 is LGHNT and CDR2 FRNRAP. After removal of 5 bases from V and 1 base from J, the junction contained 10 bases not matched to a gene. In DNA form, the CDR3 reads TGTGCTAGTGGTCCAGGAGGGACAGGGGGCGAGGGCACAGATACGCAGTATTTT. It specifies CASGPGGTGGEGTDTQYF.

The V call is TRBV4-1, the J call TRBJ1-6; D is ambiguous. Germline V gives CDR1 MGHRA, CDR2 YSYEKL. Trimming pared 0 bases from V and 10 bases from J, leaving 10 bases between. The CDR3 covers 14 residues. The chain's CDR3 is CASSQDLLVSPLHF. CDR3 coding DNA: TGCGCCAGCAGCCAAGATCTCCTCGTCTCACCCCTCCACTTT.

V and J are TRBV7-6 and TRBJ2-7; 9 positions match TRBD2. In germline, CDR1 is SGHVS, CDR2 FNYEAQ. Trimming cost V 3 bases and J 4 bases; bases outside gene matches: 7. This CDR3 is 15 amino acids long. The CDR3 sequence is CASSFLAGAKYEQYF. CDR3 DNA sequence: TGTGCCAGCAGCTTTTTAGCGGGGGCCAAGTACGAGCAGTACTTC.

V usage is TRBV10-2 and J usage is TRBJ1-2; 12 bases line up with TRBD1. The germline V gene has CDR1 WSHSY and CDR2 SAAADI. V shed 6 bases and J 6 bases; nucleotides not matched to a gene: 14. CDR3 length equals 17 residues. As DNA, the CDR3 is TGCGCCAGCAGCCTCGATTTCATGGGACAGGGGGCTAATGGCTACACCTTC. Translated, it gives CASSLDFMGQGANGYTF.